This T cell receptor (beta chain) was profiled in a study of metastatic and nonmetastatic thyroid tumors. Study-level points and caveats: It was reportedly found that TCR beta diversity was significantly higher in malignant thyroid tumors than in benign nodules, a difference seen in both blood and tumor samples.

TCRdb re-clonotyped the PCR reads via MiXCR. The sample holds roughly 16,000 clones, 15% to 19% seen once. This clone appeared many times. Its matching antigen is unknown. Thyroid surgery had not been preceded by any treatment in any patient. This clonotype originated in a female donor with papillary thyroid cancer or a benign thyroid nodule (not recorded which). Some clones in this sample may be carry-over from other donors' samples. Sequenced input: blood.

The CDR3 sequence: CASSFDRYLNTEAFF. The CDR3 nucleotides read TGCGCCAGCAGCTTTGACAGATACCTGAACACTGAAGCTTTCTTT. The V gene is TRBV5-1, the J gene TRBJ1-1, with D possibly being TRBD1 (5 bases). Trimming pared 2 bases from V and 0 bases from J, leaving 11 bases between. This CDR3 is 15 amino acids long. The germline V gene encodes CDR1 SGHRS and CDR2 YFSETQ.